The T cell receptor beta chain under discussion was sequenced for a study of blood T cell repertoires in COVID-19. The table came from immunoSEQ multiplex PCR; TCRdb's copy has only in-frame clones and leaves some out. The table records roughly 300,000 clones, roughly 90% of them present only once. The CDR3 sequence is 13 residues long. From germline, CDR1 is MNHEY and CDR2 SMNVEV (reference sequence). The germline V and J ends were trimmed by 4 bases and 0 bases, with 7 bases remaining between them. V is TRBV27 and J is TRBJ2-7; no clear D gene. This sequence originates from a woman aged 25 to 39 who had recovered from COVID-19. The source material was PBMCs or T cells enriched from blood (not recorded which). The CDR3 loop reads CASSSGVSYEQYF. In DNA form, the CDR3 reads TGTGCCAGCAGTTCAGGCGTCTCCTACGAGCAGTACTTC.